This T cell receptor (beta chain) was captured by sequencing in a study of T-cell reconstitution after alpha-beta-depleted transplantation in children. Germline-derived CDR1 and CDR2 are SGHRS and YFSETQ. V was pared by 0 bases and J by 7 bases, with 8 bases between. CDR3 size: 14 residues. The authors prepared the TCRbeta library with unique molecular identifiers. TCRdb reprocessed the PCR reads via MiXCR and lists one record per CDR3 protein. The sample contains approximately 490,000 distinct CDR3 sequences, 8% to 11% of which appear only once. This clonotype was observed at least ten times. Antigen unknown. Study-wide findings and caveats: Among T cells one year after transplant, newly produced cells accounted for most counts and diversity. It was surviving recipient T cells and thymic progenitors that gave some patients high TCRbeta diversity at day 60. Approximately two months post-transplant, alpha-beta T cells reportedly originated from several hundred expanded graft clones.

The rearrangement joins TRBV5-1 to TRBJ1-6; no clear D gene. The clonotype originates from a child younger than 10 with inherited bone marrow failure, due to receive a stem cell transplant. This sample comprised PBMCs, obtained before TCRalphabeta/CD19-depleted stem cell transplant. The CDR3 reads CASSLAARNSPLHF. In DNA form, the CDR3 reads TGCGCCAGCAGCTTGGCGGCCAGGAATTCACCCCTCCACTTT.